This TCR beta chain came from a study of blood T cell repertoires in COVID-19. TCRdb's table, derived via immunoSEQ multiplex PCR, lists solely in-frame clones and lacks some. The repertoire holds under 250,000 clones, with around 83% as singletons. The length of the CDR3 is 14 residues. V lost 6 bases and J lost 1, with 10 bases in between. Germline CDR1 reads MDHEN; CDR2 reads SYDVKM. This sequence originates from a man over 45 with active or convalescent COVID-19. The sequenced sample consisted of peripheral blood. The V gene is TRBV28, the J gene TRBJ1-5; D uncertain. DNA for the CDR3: TGTGCCAGCAGCACCGCCGGGAGCAATCAGCCCCAGCATTTT. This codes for CASSTAGSNQPQHF. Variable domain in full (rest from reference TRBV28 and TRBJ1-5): DVKVTQSSRYLVKRTGEKVFLECVQDMDHENMFWYRQDPGLGLRLIYFSYDVKMKEKGDIPEGYSVSREKKERFSLILESASTNQTSMYLCASSTAGSNQPQHFGDGTRLSIL.